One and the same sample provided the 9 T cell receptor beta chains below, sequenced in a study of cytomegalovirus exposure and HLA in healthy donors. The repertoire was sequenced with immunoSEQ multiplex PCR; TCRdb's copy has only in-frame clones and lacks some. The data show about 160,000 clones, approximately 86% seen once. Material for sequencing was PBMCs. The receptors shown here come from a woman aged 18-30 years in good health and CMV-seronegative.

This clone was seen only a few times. DNA of the CDR3: TGTGCCAGCAGCTCATCCTGGACTAGCGGGCCTTTAGCCAAAAACATTCAGTACTTC. This translates into CASSSSWTSGPLAKNIQYF. The chain employs TRBV11-2 and TRBJ2-4; 11 positions agree with TRBD2. Trimming at V came to 4 bases and at J to 0 bases, leaving 11 bases not matched to a gene. The CDR3 has 19 amino acids. Germline V gives CDR1 SGHAT, CDR2 FQNNGV.

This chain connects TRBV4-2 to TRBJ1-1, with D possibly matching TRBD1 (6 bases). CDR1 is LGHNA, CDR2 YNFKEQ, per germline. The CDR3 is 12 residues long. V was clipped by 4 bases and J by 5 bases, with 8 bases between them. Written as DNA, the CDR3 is TGTGCCAGCAGCCCGCAGGGGACTGAAGCTTTCTTT. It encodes CASSPQGTEAFF.

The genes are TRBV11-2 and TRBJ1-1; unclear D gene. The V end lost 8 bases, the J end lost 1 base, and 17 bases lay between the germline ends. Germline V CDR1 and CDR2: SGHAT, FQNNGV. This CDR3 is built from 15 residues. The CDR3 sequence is CASAMQRSGNTEAFF. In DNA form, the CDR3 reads TGTGCCAGCGCCATGCAACGGAGTGGGAACACTGAAGCTTTCTTT.

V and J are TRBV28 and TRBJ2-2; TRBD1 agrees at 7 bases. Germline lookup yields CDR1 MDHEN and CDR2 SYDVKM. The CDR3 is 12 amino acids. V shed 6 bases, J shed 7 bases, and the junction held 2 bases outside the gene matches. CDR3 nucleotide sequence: TGTGCCAGCAGAGGGGGCTTCGGGGAGCTGTTTTTT. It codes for CASRGGFGELFF.

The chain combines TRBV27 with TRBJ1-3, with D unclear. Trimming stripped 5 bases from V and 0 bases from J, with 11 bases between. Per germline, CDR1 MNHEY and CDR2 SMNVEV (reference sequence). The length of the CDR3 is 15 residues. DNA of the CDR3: TGTGCCAGCAGTCCGATACTAAGCTCTGGAAACACCATATATTTT. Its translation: CASSPILSSGNTIYF.

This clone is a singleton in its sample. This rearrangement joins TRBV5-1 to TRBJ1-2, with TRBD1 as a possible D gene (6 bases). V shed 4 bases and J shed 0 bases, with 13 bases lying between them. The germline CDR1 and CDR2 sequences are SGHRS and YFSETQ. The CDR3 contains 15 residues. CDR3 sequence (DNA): TGCGCCAGCAGCCCGGACAGTCCCCCTAACTATGGCTACACCTTC. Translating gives CASSPDSPPNYGYTF.

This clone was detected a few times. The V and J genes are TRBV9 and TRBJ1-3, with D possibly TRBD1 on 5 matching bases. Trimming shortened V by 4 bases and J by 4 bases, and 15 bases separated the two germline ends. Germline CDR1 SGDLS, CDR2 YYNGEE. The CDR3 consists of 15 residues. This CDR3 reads CASSLSGRGGNTIYF. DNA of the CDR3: TGTGCCAGCAGCCTTTCCGGACGGGGGGGAAACACCATATATTTT.

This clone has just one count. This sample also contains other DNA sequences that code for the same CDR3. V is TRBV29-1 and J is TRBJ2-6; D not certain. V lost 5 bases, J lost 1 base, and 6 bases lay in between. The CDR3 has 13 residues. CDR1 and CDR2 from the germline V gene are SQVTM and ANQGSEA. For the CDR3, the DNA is TGCAGCGTTTCTCCGTCTGGGGCCAACGTCCTGACTTTC. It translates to CSVSPSGANVLTF.

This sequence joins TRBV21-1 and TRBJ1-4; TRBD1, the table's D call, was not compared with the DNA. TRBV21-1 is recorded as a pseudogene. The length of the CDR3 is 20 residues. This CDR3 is CASSKDNKARDRGTNEKLFF. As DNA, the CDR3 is TGTGCCAGCAGCAAAGATAATAAAGCGAGGGACAGGGGGACTAATGAAAAACTGTTTTTT.